One and the same sample provided the 13 T cell receptor beta chains below, sequenced in a study of blood T cell repertoires in COVID-19. Generated by immunoSEQ multiplex PCR, the TCRdb table keeps only in-frame clones and is missing some. The data hold 250,000 to 300,000 clones, with around 90% observed a single time. Input material: PBMCs or T cells enriched from blood (not recorded which). The receptor source for this set is a woman between 40 and 50 years old who had recovered from COVID-19.

The V call is TRBV5-4, the J call TRBJ1-4, with a tentative D call TRBD1 (5 bases). Germline values: CDR1 SGHNT, CDR2 YYREEE (reference sequence). The V and J ends lost 4 bases and 9 bases respectively, with 16 bases between them. The CDR3 contains 14 residues. The CDR3 spells CASSPGSRDQKLFF. For the CDR3, the DNA is TGTGCCAGCAGCCCCGGAAGCAGGGATCAAAAACTGTTTTTT.

This clone is a singleton in its sample. The chain employs TRBV24-1 and TRBJ2-1; D not resolved. V was trimmed by 9 bases and J by 5 bases, leaving 7 bases between them. The CDR3 has 11 amino acids. The germline V gene encodes CDR1 KGHDR and CDR2 SFDVKD. The CDR3 bases are TGTGCCACCGAATACAACAATGAGCAGTTCTTC. Protein: CATEYNNEQFF.

The V call is TRBV6-5, the J call TRBJ1-4; 10 nucleotides agree with TRBD1. The CDR3 is 15 residues long. The V gene's germline CDR1 is MNHEY and CDR2 SVGAGI. V was pared by 6 bases and J by 7 bases, with 8 bases of the junction left unmatched. The CDR3 region is CASRYRQGASEKLFF. The CDR3 DNA is TGTGCCAGCAGGTACCGACAGGGGGCCAGTGAAAAACTGTTTTTT.

The chain uses TRBV30 and TRBJ1-1; a weak D match, TRBD1 (6 bases). The germline CDR1 and CDR2 sequences are GTSNPN and SVGIG (reference sequence). Trimming removed 4 bases from V and 11 bases from J, with 14 bases in between. This CDR3 has 11 residues. The CDR3 region has the DNA TGTGCCTGGAAGAGGCAGGGGAACGCTTTCTTT. Protein: CAWKRQGNAFF.

The J gene is TRBJ2-1, the V gene TRBV20-1; 7 bases are a match to TRBD1. This CDR3 comprises 11 residues. Per germline, CDR1 DFQATT and CDR2 SNEGSKA (reference sequence). The CDR3 nucleotides read TGCGGCGCTACAGGGGTGGATGAGCAGTTCTTC. Protein product: CGATGVDEQFF.

This clone came up once. The CDR3 DNA reads as TGCGCCAGCAGCCAAGAGGGGGGAAGGAACTATGGCTACACCTTC. This gives the protein CASSQEGGRNYGYTF. V usage is TRBV4-1 and J usage is TRBJ1-2; possibly TRBD1 for D (5 bases). V was shortened by 0 bases and J by 2 bases, with 10 bases between the two germline ends. The CDR3 consists of 15 residues. CDR1 MGHRA and CDR2 YSYEKL come from the germline V gene.

V gene TRBV6-5 combines with J gene TRBJ2-7; 8 bases match TRBD2. The junction had 11 bases not matched to a gene; V was cut back by 7 bases and J by 3 bases. The CDR3 consists of 15 residues. CDR1 and CDR2 (germline): MNHEY, SVGAGI. The CDR3 coding sequence is TGTGCCAGCAACCCCGCCGGACTAGCACTCTACGAGCAGTACTTC. It is translated as CASNPAGLALYEQYF.

The chain carries TRBV7-9 and TRBJ1-4; 11 bases are shared with TRBD1. Germline CDR1 is SEHNR and CDR2 is FQNEAQ (reference sequence). The length of the CDR3 is 15 residues. Losses at the gene ends were 5 bases for V and 8 bases for J; bases not matched to a gene: 7. For the CDR3, the DNA is TGTGCCAGCAGCCCTGGACAGGGGGCAGAAGAAAAACTGTTTTTT. Its protein is CASSPGQGAEEKLFF.

The J gene is TRBJ2-5, the V gene TRBV7-9, with 7 bases aligning to TRBD2. V lost 5 bases to trimming and J lost 1 base; unmatched junction nucleotides: 13. Per germline, CDR1 SEHNR and CDR2 FQNEAQ (reference sequence). The CDR3 has 17 amino acids. CDR3 coding DNA: TGTGCCAGCAGCCCTTTACGTGGTAGGGAGGGCCAAGAGACCCAGTACTTC. Protein sequence: CASSPLRGREGQETQYF.

J is TRBJ2-1 and V is TRBV5-1, with 10 bases aligning to TRBD1. The ends lost 4 bases at V and 5 bases at J; junction bases unmatched: 9. Germline CDR1 SGHRS, CDR2 YFSETQ. This CDR3 spans 16 amino acids. The CDR3 coding sequence is TGCGCCAGCAGCCACGACAGGGGGCGGATAGACAATGAGCAGTTCTTC. Its protein is CASSHDRGRIDNEQFF.

V gene TRBV2 combines with J gene TRBJ1-3; tentative D call: TRBD1 (5 bases). The CDR3 is 14 amino acids. V gave up 4 bases and J gave up 4 bases, with 11 bases separating them. The germline gives CDR1 SNHLY, CDR2 FYNNEI. CDR3 sequence reads: CASSAAGQGNTIYF. DNA for the CDR3: TGTGCCAGCAGTGCGGCAGGGCAAGGAAACACCATATATTTT.

The V gene is TRBV6-5, the J gene TRBJ1-6; D call uncertain. CDR1 and CDR2 from the germline V gene are MNHEY and SVGAGI. Trimming removed 4 bases at V and 7 bases at J, with 11 bases between. CDR3 size: 14 residues. CDR3 DNA: TGTGCCAGCAGTTGGACGGGATTCAATTCACCCCTCCACTTT. Protein product: CASSWTGFNSPLHF.

A single count supports this clone. This chain uses TRBV3-1 (or the pseudogene TRBV3-2) with TRBJ2-3, with 13 bases matching TRBD2. Per the germline V gene, CDR1 is LGHDT and CDR2 is YNNKEL (reference sequence). J gave up 2 bases and V 5 bases, and 4 bases lay outside the gene matches. CDR3 length: 16 residues. CDR3 in amino acids: CASSTGLAGNTDTQYF. The CDR3 DNA follows: TGTGCCAGCAGCACGGGACTAGCGGGGAACACAGATACGCAGTATTTT.